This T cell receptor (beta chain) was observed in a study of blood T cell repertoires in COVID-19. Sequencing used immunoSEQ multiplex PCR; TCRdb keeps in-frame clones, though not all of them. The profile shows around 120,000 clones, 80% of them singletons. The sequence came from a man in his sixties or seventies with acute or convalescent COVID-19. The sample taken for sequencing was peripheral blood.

As DNA, the CDR3 is TGTGCCAGCAGTTGGGACAGGCGAACTGAAGCTTTCTTT. Translated, it gives CASSWDRRTEAFF. J is TRBJ1-1 and V is TRBV27, with 8 bases lining up with TRBD1. The length of the CDR3 is 13 residues. Trimming at V came to 4 bases and at J to 5 bases, leaving 3 bases not matched to a gene. CDR1 and CDR2 from the germline V gene are MNHEY and SMNVEV (reference sequence).